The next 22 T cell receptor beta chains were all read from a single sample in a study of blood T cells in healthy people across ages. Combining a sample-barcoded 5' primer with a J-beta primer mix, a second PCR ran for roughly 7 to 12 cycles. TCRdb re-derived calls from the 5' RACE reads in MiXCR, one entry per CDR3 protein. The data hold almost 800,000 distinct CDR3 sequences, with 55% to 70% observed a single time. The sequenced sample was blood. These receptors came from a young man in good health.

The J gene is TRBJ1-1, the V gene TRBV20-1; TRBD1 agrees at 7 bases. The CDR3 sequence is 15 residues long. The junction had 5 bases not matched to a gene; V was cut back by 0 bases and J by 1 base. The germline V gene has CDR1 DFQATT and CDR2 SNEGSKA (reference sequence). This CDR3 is CSARERGRGNTEAFF. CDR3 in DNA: TGCAGTGCTAGAGAGAGGGGGCGAGGGAACACTGAAGCTTTCTTT.

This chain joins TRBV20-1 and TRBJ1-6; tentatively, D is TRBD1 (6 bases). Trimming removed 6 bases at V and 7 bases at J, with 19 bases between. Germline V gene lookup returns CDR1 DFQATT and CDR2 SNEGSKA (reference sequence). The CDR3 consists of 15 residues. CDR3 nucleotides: TGCAGTGCCCCGCGCGGACAGAACGACAATTCACCCCTCCACTTT. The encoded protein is CSAPRGQNDNSPLHF.

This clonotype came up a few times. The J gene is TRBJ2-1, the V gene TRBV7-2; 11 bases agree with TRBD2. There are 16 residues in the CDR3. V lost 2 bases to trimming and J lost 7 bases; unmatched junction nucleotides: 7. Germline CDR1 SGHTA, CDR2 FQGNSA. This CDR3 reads CASSLSLAGGLNEQFF. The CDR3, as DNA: TGTGCCAGCAGCTTAAGTTTAGCGGGAGGGCTGAATGAGCAGTTCTTC.

The CDR3 here is CSASGEATDTQYF. The CDR3, as DNA: TGCAGTGCTAGCGGGGAGGCGACAGATACGCAGTATTTT. This rearrangement joins TRBV20-1 to TRBJ2-3; weak D call: TRBD2 (6 bases). Trimming took off 3 bases at V and 3 bases at J, with 10 bases between the two ends. In germline, CDR1 is DFQATT, CDR2 SNEGSKA (reference sequence). The CDR3 runs 13 residues.

CDR3 coding DNA: TGCGCCAGCAGCCAAGATCGCGGACAGGGGATTAAAGAGACCCAGTACTTC. This gives the protein CASSQDRGQGIKETQYF. The chain uses TRBV4-3 and TRBJ2-5, with 9 positions matching TRBD1. This CDR3 spans 17 amino acids. CDR1 is LGHNA and CDR2 is YSLEER in the germline V gene. V shed 0 bases and J 3 bases; nucleotides not matched to a gene: 8.

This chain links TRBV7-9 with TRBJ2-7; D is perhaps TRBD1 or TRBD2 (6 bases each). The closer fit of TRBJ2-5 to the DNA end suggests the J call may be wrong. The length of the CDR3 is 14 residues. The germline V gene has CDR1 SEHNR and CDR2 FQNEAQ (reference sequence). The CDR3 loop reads CAKLPIRGPETQYF. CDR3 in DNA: TGTGCCAAGCTACCAATTCGGGGGCCGGAGACCCAGTACTTC.

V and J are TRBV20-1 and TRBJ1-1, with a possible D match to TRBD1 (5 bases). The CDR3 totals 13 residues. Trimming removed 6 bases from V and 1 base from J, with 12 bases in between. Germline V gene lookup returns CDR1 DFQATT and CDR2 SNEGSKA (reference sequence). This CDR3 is CSAPGPPNTEAFF. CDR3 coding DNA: TGCAGTGCCCCGGGGCCTCCGAACACTGAAGCTTTCTTT.

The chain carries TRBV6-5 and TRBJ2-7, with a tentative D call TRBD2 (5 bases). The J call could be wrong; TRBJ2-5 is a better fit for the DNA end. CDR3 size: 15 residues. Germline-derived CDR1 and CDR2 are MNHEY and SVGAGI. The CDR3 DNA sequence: TGTGCCAGCAGGATGATCAGCGGCTGGGGTGAGACCCAGTACTTC. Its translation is CASRMISGWGETQYF.

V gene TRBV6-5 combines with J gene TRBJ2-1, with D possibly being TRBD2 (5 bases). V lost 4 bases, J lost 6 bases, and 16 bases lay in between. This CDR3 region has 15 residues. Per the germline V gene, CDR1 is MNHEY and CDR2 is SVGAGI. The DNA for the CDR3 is TGTGCCAGCAGTTCACCCGCCGACGGGGTCAATGAGCAGTTCTTC. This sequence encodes CASSSPADGVNEQFF.

The CDR3 here is CASRLEVGGANVLTF. The CDR3 DNA reads TGTGCCAGCAGATTAGAAGTGGGCGGGGCCAACGTCCTGACTTTC. The chain is built from TRBV6-5 and TRBJ2-6; D ambiguous. The CDR3 runs to 15 residues. Germline lookup yields CDR1 MNHEY and CDR2 SVGAGI. The V end lost 6 bases, the J end lost 4 bases, and 13 bases lay between the germline ends.

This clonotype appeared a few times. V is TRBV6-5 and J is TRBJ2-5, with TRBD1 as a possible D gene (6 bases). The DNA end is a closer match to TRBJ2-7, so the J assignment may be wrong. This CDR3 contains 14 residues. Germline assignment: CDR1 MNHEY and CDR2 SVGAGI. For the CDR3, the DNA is TGTGCCAGCAGTGTCCAGGGGCCCCTCGGCGAGCAGTACTTC. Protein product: CASSVQGPLGEQYF.

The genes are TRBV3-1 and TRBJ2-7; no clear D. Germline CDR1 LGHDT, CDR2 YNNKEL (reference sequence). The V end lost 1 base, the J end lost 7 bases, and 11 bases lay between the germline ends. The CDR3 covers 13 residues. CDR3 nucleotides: TGTGCCAGCAGCCAAGGGCGAACGACAGAGCAGTACTTC. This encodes CASSQGRTTEQYF.

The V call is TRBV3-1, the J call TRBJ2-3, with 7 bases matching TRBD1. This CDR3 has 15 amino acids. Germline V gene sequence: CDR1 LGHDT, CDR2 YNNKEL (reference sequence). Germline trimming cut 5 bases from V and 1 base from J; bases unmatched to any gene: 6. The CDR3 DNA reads TGTGCCAGCAGCGACCCCGGACAGGGCACAGATACGCAGTATTTT. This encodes CASSDPGQGTDTQYF.

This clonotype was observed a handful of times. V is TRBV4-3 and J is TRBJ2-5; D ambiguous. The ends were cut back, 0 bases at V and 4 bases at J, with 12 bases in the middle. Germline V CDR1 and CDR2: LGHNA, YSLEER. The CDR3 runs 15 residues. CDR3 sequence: CASSQDEVGGETQYF. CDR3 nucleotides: TGCGCCAGCAGCCAAGATGAGGTCGGTGGAGAGACCCAGTACTTC.

The CDR3 is CASSYGRQGAKGYTF. CDR3 nucleotide sequence: TGTGCCAGCAGTTACGGGCGACAGGGGGCGAAGGGCTACACCTTC. The chain combines TRBV6-5 with TRBJ1-2; 10 bases match TRBD1. The CDR3 contains 15 residues. CDR1 is MNHEY and CDR2 is SVGAGI in the germline V gene. Losses at the gene ends were 2 bases for V and 8 bases for J; bases not matched to a gene: 8.

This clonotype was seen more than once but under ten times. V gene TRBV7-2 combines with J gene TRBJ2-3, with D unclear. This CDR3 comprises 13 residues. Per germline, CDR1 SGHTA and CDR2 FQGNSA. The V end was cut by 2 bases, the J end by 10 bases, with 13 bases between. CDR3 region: CASSLSRMDPQYF. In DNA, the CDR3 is TGTGCCAGCAGCTTAAGTAGAATGGATCCGCAGTATTTT.

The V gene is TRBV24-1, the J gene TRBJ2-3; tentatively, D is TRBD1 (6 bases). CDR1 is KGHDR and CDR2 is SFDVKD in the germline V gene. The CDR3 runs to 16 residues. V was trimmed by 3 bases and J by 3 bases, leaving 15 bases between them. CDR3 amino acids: CATSDMGRTATDTQYF. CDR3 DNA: TGTGCCACCAGTGATATGGGACGGACAGCAACAGATACGCAGTATTTT.

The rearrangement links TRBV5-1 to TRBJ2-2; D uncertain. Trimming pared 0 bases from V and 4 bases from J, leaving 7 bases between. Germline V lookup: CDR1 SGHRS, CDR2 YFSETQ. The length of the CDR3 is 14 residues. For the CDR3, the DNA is TGCGCCAGCAGCTTGGGTCTATTCACCGGGGAGCTGTTTTTT. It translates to CASSLGLFTGELFF.

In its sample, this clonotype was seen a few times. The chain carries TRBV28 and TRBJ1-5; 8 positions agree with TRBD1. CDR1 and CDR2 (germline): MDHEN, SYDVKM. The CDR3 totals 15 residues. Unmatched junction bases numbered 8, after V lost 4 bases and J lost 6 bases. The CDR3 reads CASSSQDRVSQPQHF. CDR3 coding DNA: TGTGCCAGCAGTTCCCAGGACAGGGTGAGTCAGCCCCAGCATTTT.

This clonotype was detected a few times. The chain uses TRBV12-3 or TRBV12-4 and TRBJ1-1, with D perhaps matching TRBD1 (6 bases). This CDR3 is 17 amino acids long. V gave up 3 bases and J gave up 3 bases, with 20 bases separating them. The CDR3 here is CASSFLPGRGKDTEAFF. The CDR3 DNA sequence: TGTGCCAGCAGTTTTTTGCCCGGCAGGGGTAAGGACACTGAAGCTTTCTTT.

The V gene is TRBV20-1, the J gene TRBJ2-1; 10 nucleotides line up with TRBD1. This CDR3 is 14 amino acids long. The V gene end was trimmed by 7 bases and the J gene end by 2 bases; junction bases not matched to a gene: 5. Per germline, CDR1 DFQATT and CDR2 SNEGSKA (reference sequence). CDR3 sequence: CSGQTGGAYNEQFF. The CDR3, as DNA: TGCAGTGGCCAGACAGGGGGCGCCTACAATGAGCAGTTCTTC.

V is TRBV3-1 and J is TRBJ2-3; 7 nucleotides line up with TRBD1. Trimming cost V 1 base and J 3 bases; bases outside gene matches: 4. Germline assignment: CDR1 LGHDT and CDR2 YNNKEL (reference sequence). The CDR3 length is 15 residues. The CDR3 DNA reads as TGTGCCAGCAGCCAAGTGCAGGGGGAGACAGATACGCAGTATTTT. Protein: CASSQVQGETDTQYF.